This passage covers 8 T cell receptor beta chains from one sample sequenced in a study of blood T cell repertoires in COVID-19. Assay: immunoSEQ multiplex PCR; the TCRdb copy retains only in-frame clones and omits some. The repertoire has under 150,000 clones, more than 70% of them found once; the top ten carry under 12%. The source material was peripheral blood. Every receptor here comes from a man aged 50 to 60 with active or convalescent COVID-19.

V and J are TRBV7-3 and TRBJ2-2, with unresolved D. The CDR3 contains 13 residues. Per germline, CDR1 SGHTA and CDR2 FQGTGA. The V end lost 2 bases, the J end lost 5 bases, and 6 bases lay between the germline ends. CDR3 sequence reads: CASSLSTTGELFF. The CDR3 DNA is TGTGCCAGCAGCTTATCAACAACCGGGGAGCTGTTTTTT. The whole variable domain, filled in from reference TRBV7-3 and TRBJ2-2, reads GAGVSQTPSNKVTEKGKYVELRCDPISGHTALYWYRQSLGQGPEFLIYFQGTGAADDSGLPNDRFFAVRPEGSVSTLKIQRTERGDSAVYLCASSLSTTGELFFGEGSRLTVL.

CDR3 DNA: TGTGCCAGTAACAGGGGTGAGGGGTACGAGCAGTACTTC. This sequence encodes CASNRGEGYEQYF. This chain connects TRBV19 to TRBJ2-7; TRBD1 matches 7 bases. The CDR3 is 13 residues long. Germline CDR1 LNHDA, CDR2 SQIVND (reference sequence). J lost 4 bases, V lost 7 bases, and 7 bases had no gene match. Complete variable domain (other parts from reference TRBV19 and TRBJ2-7): DGGITQSPKYLFRKEGQNVTLSCEQNLNHDAMYWYRQDPGQGLRLIYYSQIVNDFQKGDIAEGYSVSREKKESFPLTVTSAQKNPTAFYLCASNRGEGYEQYFGPGTRLTVT.

CDR3 protein: CASSLGPQGANVLTF. CDR3 bases: TGCGCCAGCAGCTTGGGGCCCCAGGGGGCCAACGTCCTGACTTTC. This sequence joins TRBV5-1 and TRBJ2-6; D not resolved. Trimming took off 0 bases at V and 4 bases at J, with 8 bases between the two ends. The germline V gene has CDR1 SGHRS and CDR2 YFSETQ. The CDR3 has 15 amino acids. Using reference TRBV5-1 and TRBJ2-6 for the parts outside the CDR3, the full variable domain is KAGVTQTPRYLIKTRGQQVTLSCSPISGHRSVSWYQQTPGQGLQFLFEYFSETQRNKGNFPGRFSGRQFSNSRSEMNVSTLELGDSALYLCASSLGPQGANVLTFGAGSRLTVL.

This chain links TRBV7-9 with TRBJ2-3; 7 bases align to TRBD2. V lost 5 bases to trimming and J lost 7 bases; unmatched junction nucleotides: 6. CDR1 is SEHNR and CDR2 is FQNEAQ in the germline V gene (reference sequence). The CDR3 is 13 residues long. In DNA, the CDR3 is TGTGCCAGCAGCCCGGGGGGTACGAATACGCAGTATTTT. Translated, it gives CASSPGGTNTQYF.

The genes are TRBV15 and TRBJ2-3; TRBD1 is a possible D gene (6 bases). The V gene lost 3 bases and the J gene lost 1 base, with 14 bases spanning the gap. This CDR3 spans 16 amino acids. The germline gives CDR1 LNHNV, CDR2 YYDKDF (reference sequence). CDR3 region: CATSRDTGSRTDTQYF. DNA of the CDR3: TGTGCCACCAGCAGGGATACAGGGTCTCGCACAGATACGCAGTATTTT.

V gene TRBV19 combines with J gene TRBJ1-1; TRBD1 matches at 7 bases. The germline gives CDR1 LNHDA, CDR2 SQIVND (reference sequence). The CDR3 has 15 amino acids. The V and J ends lost 6 bases and 4 bases, in that order; junction bases with no gene match: 11. CDR3: CASRESDRRGTEAFF. The CDR3 DNA is TGTGCCAGTAGGGAATCGGACAGGCGCGGCACTGAAGCTTTCTTT.

The V gene is TRBV6-5, the J gene TRBJ2-7; D is unresolved. Trimming left V 7 bases short and J 2 bases short, with 15 bases between. Germline lookup yields CDR1 MNHEY and CDR2 SVGAGI. There are 14 residues in the CDR3. The CDR3 DNA reads as TGTGCCAGCACCGAGCGACTCGCTCCCTACGAGCAGTACTTC. This gives the protein CASTERLAPYEQYF.

The V and J genes are TRBV3-1 (or the pseudogene TRBV3-2) and TRBJ2-3, with 11 positions matching TRBD2. The V and J ends lost 4 bases and 4 bases, in that order; junction bases with no gene match: 4. CDR1 is LGHDT and CDR2 is YNNKEL in the germline V gene (reference sequence). The CDR3 runs to 15 residues. The DNA for the CDR3 is TGTGCCAGCAGCCTTAGCGGGAGGGCCGCAGATACGCAGTATTTT. Amino acids: CASSLSGRAADTQYF.